The present T cell receptor beta chain was sequenced within a study of blood T cell repertoires in COVID-19. As for the study in general: The United States, Italy and Spain provided the acute and convalescent COVID-19 samples. T cells, B-cell-depleted T cells, or PBMCs supplied cDNA or gDNA.

This clone was counted a single time. With 4 bases removed from V and 1 base from J, the gap between germline ends came to 14 bases. Per germline, CDR1 SGHRS and CDR2 YFSETQ. This CDR3 has 15 amino acids. In the source study's methods: Estimated nucleated cell counts came from reference gene primer amplification. Using immunoSEQ multiplex PCR, the repertoire was profiled, and TCRdb retains in-frame clones only, with some absent. That table supplies the V and J calls and clone size; D and trimming were determined from the DNA. The sample has 150,000 to 200,000 clones, 86% seen once; the top ten hold under 3%.

Material for sequencing was peripheral blood. This TCR was recovered from a woman younger than 45 with active or convalescent COVID-19. The chain uses TRBV5-1 and TRBJ1-1; D gene ambiguous. CDR3 region: CASSRRTESNTEAFF. For the CDR3, the DNA is TGCGCCAGCAGCCGGAGGACGGAGTCGAACACTGAAGCTTTCTTT. Variable domain in full (rest from reference TRBV5-1 and TRBJ1-1): KAGVTQTPRYLIKTRGQQVTLSCSPISGHRSVSWYQQTPGQGLQFLFEYFSETQRNKGNFPGRFSGRQFSNSRSEMNVSTLELGDSALYLCASSRRTESNTEAFFGQGTRLTVV.